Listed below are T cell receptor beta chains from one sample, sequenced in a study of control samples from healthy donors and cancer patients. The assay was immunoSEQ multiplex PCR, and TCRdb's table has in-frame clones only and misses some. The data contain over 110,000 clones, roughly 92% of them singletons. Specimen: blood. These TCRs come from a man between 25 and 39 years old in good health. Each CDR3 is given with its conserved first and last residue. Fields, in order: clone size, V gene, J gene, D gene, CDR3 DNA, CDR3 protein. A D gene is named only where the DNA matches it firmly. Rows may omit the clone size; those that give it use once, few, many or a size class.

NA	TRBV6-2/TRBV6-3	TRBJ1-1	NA	TGTGCCAGCAGCCTAAAAGAGCCCACTGAAGCTTTCTTT	CASSLKEPTEAFF
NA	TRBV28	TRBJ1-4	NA	TGTGCCAGCAGTTTAGAGGGGGCTAATGAAAAACTGTTTTTT	CASSLEGANEKLFF
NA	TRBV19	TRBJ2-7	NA	TGTGCCAGTAGTATAGGACTCTCCTACGAGCAGTACTTC	CASSIGLSYEQYF
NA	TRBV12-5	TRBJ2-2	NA	TGTGCTAGTGGTTTGTCTCTTACCGGGGAGCTGTTTTTT	CASGLSLTGELFF
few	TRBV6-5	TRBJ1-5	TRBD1	TGTGCCAGCAGTACGAGGACAGGAAATCAGCCCCAGCATTTT	CASSTRTGNQPQHF
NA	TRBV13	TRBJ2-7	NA	TGTGCCAGCAGCTTAGGCCGAGGACAGAAAACTACCTACGAGCAGTACTTC	CASSLGRGQKTTYEQYF
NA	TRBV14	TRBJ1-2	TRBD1	TGTGCCAGCAGTCTACCGGGACAGAACTATGGCTACACCTTC	CASSLPGQNYGYTF
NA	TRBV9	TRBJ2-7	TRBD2	TGTGCCAGCAGCGTATCAGCGGGAGTTGGGTACGAGCAGTACTTC	CASSVSAGVGYEQYF
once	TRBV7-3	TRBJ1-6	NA	TGTGCCAGCAGCCAACGAACCACCAGGGAGTGGTATAATTCACCCCTCCACTTT	CASSQRTTREWYNSPLHF
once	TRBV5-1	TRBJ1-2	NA	TGCGCCAGCAGCAATACAGGGACCTATGGCTACACCTTC	CASSNTGTYGYTF
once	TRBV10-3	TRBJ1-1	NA	TGTGCCATCAGGGATCCGGGACTCCGGAACACTGAAGCTTTCTTT	CAIRDPGLRNTEAFF
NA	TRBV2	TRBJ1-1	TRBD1	TGTGCCAGCAGCGTGACAGGGCGAGGGACTGAAGCTTTCTTT	CASSVTGRGTEAFF
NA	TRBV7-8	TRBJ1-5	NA	TGTGCCAGCAGCATCGATTTCGGGGGGCCTAGCAATCAGCCCCAGCATTTT	CASSIDFGGPSNQPQHF
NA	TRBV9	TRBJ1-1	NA	TGTGCCAGCAGCGGGGGGAACACTGAAGCTTTCTTT	CASSGGNTEAFF
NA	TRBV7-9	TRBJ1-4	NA	TGTGCCAGCAGCTTCACAACTAATGAAAAACTGTTTTTT	CASSFTTNEKLFF
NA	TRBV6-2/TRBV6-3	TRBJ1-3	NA	TGTGCCAGCAGTTTCCTCCCCGGGAGCTCTGGAAACACCATATATTTT	CASSFLPGSSGNTIYF
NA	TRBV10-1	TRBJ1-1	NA	TGCGCCAGCAGTGAAGTACTGAACACTGAAGCTTTCTTT	CASSEVLNTEAFF
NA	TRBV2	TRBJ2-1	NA	TGTGCCAGCAGCGTTCTAGCCCTACTCTACAATGAGCAGTTCTTC	CASSVLALLYNEQFF
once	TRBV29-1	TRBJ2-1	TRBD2	TGCAGCGTTGAAGACGCCGGTACTAGCGGATACAATGAGCAGTTCTTC	CSVEDAGTSGYNEQFF
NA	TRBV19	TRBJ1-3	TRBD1	TGTGCCAGTAGTATGACAGGGGGGTTCTCTGGAAACACCATATATTTT	CASSMTGGFSGNTIYF
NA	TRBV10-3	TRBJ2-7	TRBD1	TGTGCCATCAGTAACCCGGAGGACAGGGCTATTAGAGAGCAGTACTTC	CAISNPEDRAIREQYF
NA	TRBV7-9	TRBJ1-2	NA	TGTGCCAGCAGCTTAGCGGGGGCGCGGTATGGCTACACCTTC	CASSLAGARYGYTF
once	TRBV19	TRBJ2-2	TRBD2	TGTGCCAGTTCAATAGCGGGAGCCAACACCGGGGAGCTGTTTTTT	CASSIAGANTGELFF
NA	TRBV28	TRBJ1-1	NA	TGTGCCAGCAGTAATCGATTGGGGGACCGGGACACTGAAGCTTTCTTT	CASSNRLGDRDTEAFF
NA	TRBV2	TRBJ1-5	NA	TGTGCCAGCAGTCTCATCCAGGGCAATCAGCCCCAGCATTTT	CASSLIQGNQPQHF
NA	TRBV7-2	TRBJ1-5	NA	TGTGCCAGCAGCCCCCGGACACATATAAGCAATCAGCCCCAGCATTTT	CASSPRTHISNQPQHF
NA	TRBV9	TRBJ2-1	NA	TGTGCCAGCAGCGCCGGACTTTGGGGAGTTGGCGTATACAATGAGCAGTTCTTC	CASSAGLWGVGVYNEQFF
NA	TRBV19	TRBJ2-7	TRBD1	TGTGCCAGTTCTAACCGGGACAGGGACTACGAGCAGTACTTC	CASSNRDRDYEQYF
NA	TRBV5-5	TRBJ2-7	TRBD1	TGTGCCAGCTCTCAGGGACAGCAATACGAGCAGTACTTC	CASSQGQQYEQYF
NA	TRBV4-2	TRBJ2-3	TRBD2	TGTGCCAGCAGCTCCCCAGCCCTAGCGGGAGACGTTGATACGCAGTATTTT	CASSSPALAGDVDTQYF
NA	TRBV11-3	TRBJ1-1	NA	TGTGCCAGCAGCGCCGACAACCAGAACACTGAAGCTTTCTTT	CASSADNQNTEAFF
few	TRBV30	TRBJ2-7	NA	TGTGCCTGGAGTATCAGCTCCTACGAGCAGTACTTC	CAWSISSYEQYF
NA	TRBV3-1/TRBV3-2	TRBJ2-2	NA	TGTGCCAGCAGCCAAGATCGGCGGCCAAACCCCAACACCGGGGAGCTGTTTTTT	CASSQDRRPNPNTGELFF
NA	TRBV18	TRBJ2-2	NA	TGTGCCAGCTCACCATTCAAAGAAACCCCCACCGGGGAGCTGTTTTTT	CASSPFKETPTGELFF
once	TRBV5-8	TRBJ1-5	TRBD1	TGTGCCAGCAGCTTGTGGTGGGACAGGGGAAATCAGCCCCAGCATTTT	CASSLWWDRGNQPQHF
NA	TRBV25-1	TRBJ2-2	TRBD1	TGTGCCAGCAGAGAACAGGGGTATACCGGGGAGCTGTTTTTT	CASREQGYTGELFF
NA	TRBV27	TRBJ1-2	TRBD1	TGTGCCACCGGACAGGGGGCTTTTGGTGGCTACACCTTC	CATGQGAFGGYTF
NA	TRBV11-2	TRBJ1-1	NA	TGTGCCAGCAGCTTATTTTGGCGCGGGGGTTGGACTGAAGCTTTCTTT	CASSLFWRGGWTEAFF
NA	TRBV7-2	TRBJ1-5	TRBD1	TGTGCCAGCAGCCTACAGGGGGCTGGACAGCCCCAGCATTTT	CASSLQGAGQPQHF
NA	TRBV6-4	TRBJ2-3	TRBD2	TGTGCCAGCAGTGTTAATAGCGGGAGCACAGATACGCAGTATTTT	CASSVNSGSTDTQYF